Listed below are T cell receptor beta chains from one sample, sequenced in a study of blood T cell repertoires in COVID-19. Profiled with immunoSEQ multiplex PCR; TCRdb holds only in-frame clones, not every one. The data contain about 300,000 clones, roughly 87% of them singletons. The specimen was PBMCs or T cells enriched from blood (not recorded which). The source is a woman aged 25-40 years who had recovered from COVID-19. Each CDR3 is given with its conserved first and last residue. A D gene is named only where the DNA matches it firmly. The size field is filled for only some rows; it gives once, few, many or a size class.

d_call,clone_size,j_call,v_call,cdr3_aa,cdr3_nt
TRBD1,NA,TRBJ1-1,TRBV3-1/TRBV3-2,CASSQGDRANTEAFF,TGTGCCAGCAGCCAAGGGGACAGAGCGAACACTGAAGCTTTCTTT
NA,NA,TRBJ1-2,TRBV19,CASSISTYGYTF,TGTGCCAGTAGTATAAGCACCTATGGCTACACCTTC
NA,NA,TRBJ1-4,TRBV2,CASMAAQGQNEKLFF,TGTGCCAGCATGGCGGCGCAGGGGCAAAATGAAAAACTGTTTTTT
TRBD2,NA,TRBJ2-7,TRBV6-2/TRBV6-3,CASSYSPTSGPYEQYF,TGTGCCAGCAGTTACTCCCCGACTAGCGGCCCCTACGAGCAGTACTTC
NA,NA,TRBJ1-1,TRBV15,CATSRVDTNTEAFF,TGTGCCACCAGCAGAGTAGATACGAACACTGAAGCTTTCTTT
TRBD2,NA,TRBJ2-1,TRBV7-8,CASSLARVSGGVPWGEQFF,TGTGCCAGCAGCTTAGCTCGGGTTAGCGGGGGGGTCCCCTGGGGTGAGCAGTTCTTC
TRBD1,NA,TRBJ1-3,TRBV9,CASSPGTGFGNTIYF,TGTGCCAGCAGCCCGGGGACAGGGTTTGGAAACACCATATATTTT
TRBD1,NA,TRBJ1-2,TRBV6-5,CASSYRQTGGHYGYTF,TGTGCCAGCAGTTACCGACAGACAGGGGGCCACTATGGCTACACCTTC
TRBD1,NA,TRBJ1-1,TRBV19,CAIAPQGATAEAFF,TGTGCCATTGCGCCCCAGGGGGCCACCGCTGAAGCTTTCTTT
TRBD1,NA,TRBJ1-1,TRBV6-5,CASSSAGGVLRAFF,TGTGCCAGCAGTTCCGCAGGGGGCGTGCTTAGAGCTTTCTTT
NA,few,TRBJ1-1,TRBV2,CASNRPGSTEAFF,TGTGCCAGCAACCGACCGGGGAGCACTGAAGCTTTCTTT
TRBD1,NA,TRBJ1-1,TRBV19,CASSMGVRGYVAEAFF,TGTGCCAGTAGTATGGGGGTCAGGGGGTATGTGGCTGAAGCTTTCTTT
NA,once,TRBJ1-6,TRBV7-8,CASSLGQGISPLHF,TGTGCCAGCAGCTTAGGGCAGGGGATTTCACCCCTCCACTTT
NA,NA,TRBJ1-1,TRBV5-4,CASSLALGVEAFF,TGTGCCAGCAGCTTGGCTTTGGGCGTTGAAGCTTTCTTT
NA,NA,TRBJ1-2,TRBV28,CASSLATGGYTF,TGTGCCAGCAGTTTAGCCACGGGAGGCTACACCTTC
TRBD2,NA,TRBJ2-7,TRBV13,CASSLGAAGGSEQYF,TGTGCCAGCAGCTTAGGCGCAGCGGGGGGGTCCGAGCAGTACTTC
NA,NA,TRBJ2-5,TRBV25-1,CASSDRGSFQETQYF,TGTGCCAGCAGTGACAGGGGTAGCTTCCAAGAGACCCAGTACTTC
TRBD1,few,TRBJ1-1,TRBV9,CASSPWTGMNTEAFF,TGTGCCAGCAGCCCCTGGACAGGGATGAACACTGAAGCTTTCTTT
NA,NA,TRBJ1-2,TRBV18,CASSPQQGTTYGYTF,TGTGCCAGCTCACCACAGCAGGGGACCACCTATGGCTACACCTTC
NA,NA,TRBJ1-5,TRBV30,CAWSVSRNNQPQHF,TGTGCCTGGAGTGTCTCCAGGAACAATCAGCCCCAGCATTTT
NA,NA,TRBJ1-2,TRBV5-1,CASNPNGGRDYGYTF,TGCGCCAGCAACCCGAACGGGGGGCGCGACTATGGCTACACCTTC
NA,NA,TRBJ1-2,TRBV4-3,CASSQDMSLIYGYTF,TGCGCCAGCAGCCAAGATATGAGCCTAATCTATGGCTACACCTTC